The 26 T cell receptor beta chains presented below share a single source sample, sequenced in a study of T-cell memory formation after mild COVID-19 (dated by TCRdb to about 2021). Receptor libraries were prepared by 5' RACE. These reads were obtained on an Illumina NovaSeq 6000. TCRdb took the public reads, trimmed them with fastp at Q25, ran MiXCR for clone calling and kept in-frame beta chains. Identical CDR3 protein sequences are pooled into one entry, listed with their most common genes and DNA. The sample table holds a few hundred thousand distinct CDR3 sequences, of which 15% to 20% were seen once. In total, the top ten clones hold 22% of the sample. Material: PBMCs or a T cell subset sorted from them (not recorded which). These receptors were taken from a man aged 18 to 35 who had mild COVID-19 (a few samples of this study predate the infection). The sample titles of this study are shuffled in the database, so cell type and time point are left out; the donor was told from shared clones.

This clonotype occurred a few times. The V call is TRBV24-1, the J call TRBJ1-2; D perhaps matches TRBD1 (6 bases). Germline V gives CDR1 KGHDR, CDR2 SFDVKD. The CDR3 extends over 15 amino acids. V was cut by 4 bases and J by 3 bases, with 14 bases left in between. The CDR3 loop is CATSEAGHGDYGYTF. CDR3 in DNA: TGTGCCACCAGTGAGGCGGGACACGGCGACTATGGCTACACCTTC.

This clonotype was seen only a few times. V and J are TRBV7-6 and TRBJ2-5, with D possibly matching TRBD2 (6 bases). Per germline, CDR1 SGHVS and CDR2 FNYEAQ. The CDR3 runs 14 residues. Between the trimmed V and J ends, which lost 2 bases and 7 bases, there was a span of 14 bases. The DNA of the CDR3 is TGTGCCAGCAGCTTATCGGCGGGGAAATCGACCCAGTACTTC. Translation: CASSLSAGKSTQYF.

J is TRBJ1-1 and V is TRBV20-1, with a possible D match to TRBD1 (5 bases). The CDR3 contains 14 residues. CDR1 DFQATT and CDR2 SNEGSKA come from the germline V gene (reference sequence). Between the trimmed V and J ends, which lost 0 bases and 6 bases, there was a span of 14 bases. The CDR3 DNA is TGCAGTGCTAGAGAGGTGCAGGGATTCGCTGAAGCTTTCTTT. This encodes CSAREVQGFAEAFF.

Only a few counts were recorded for this clonotype. The chain uses TRBV11-2 and TRBJ2-3; D unresolved. CDR1 and CDR2 from the germline V gene are SGHAT and FQNNGV. Trimming took off 5 bases at V and 4 bases at J, with 7 bases between the two ends. CDR3 length equals 12 residues. CDR3 bases: TGTGCCAGCAGCCCAGCAGCAGATACGCAGTATTTT. It codes for CASSPAADTQYF.

This clonotype was counted between two and nine times. J is TRBJ1-3 and V is TRBV5-1; tentative D call: TRBD1 (5 bases). From germline, CDR1 is SGHRS and CDR2 YFSETQ. V gave up 0 bases and J gave up 4 bases, with 11 bases separating them. This CDR3 spans 15 amino acids. CDR3 protein: CASSLDVTAGNTIYF. The DNA of the CDR3 is TGCGCCAGCAGCTTGGACGTGACAGCCGGAAACACCATATATTTT.

CDR3 in DNA: TGTGCCAGCAGCTTCGACGTCAAAAACATTCAGTACTTC. Encoded protein: CASSFDVKNIQYF. The genes are TRBV7-2 and TRBJ2-4; D is ambiguous. CDR1 is SGHTA and CDR2 is FQGNSA in the germline V gene. This CDR3 contains 13 residues. Trimming removed 3 bases at V and 3 bases at J, with 6 bases between.

Only a few counts were recorded for this clonotype. The chain uses TRBV4-3 and TRBJ2-7; weak D call: TRBD1 (5 bases). Trimming left V 1 base short and J 4 bases short, with 8 bases between. The CDR3 contains 13 residues. CDR1 and CDR2 from the germline V gene are LGHNA and YSLEER. CDR3 loop: CASSQGRDYEQYF. The CDR3 nucleotides read TGCGCCAGCAGCCAAGGCAGGGATTACGAGCAGTACTTC.

CDR3 DNA sequence: TGTGCCAGCAGCCCCAAACAGGGGAGCTCCTACGAGCAGTACGTC. This encodes CASSPKQGSSYEQYV. V gene TRBV6-2 or TRBV6-3 combines with J gene TRBJ2-7; TRBD1 agrees at 7 bases. Looked up from germline, CDR1 is MNHEY and CDR2 is SVGEGT. The V gene end was trimmed by 6 bases and the J gene end by 0 bases; junction bases not matched to a gene: 8. The CDR3 loop spans 15 amino acids.

In nucleotides, the CDR3 is TGTGCCAGCAGCAGGGAGAGAAACACCGGGGAGCTGTTTTTT. It translates to CASSRERNTGELFF. The rearrangement joins TRBV2 to TRBJ2-2, with D perhaps being TRBD1 or TRBD2 (5 bases each). The CDR3 is 14 residues long. CDR1 and CDR2 from the germline V gene are SNHLY and FYNNEI. V shed 6 bases and J shed 2 bases, with 10 bases lying between them. Variable domain in full (rest from reference TRBV2 and TRBJ2-2): EPEVTQTPSHQVTQMGQEVILRCVPISNHLYFYWYRQILGQKVEFLVSFYNNEISEKSEIFDDQFSVERPDGSNFTLKIRSTKLEDSAMYFCASSRERNTGELFFGEGSRLTVL.

This clonotype has a handful of counts. J is TRBJ2-3 and V is TRBV18; weak D call: TRBD2 (6 bases). The CDR3 extends over 13 amino acids. The V and J ends lost 5 bases and 1 base respectively, with 7 bases between them. CDR1 and CDR2 (germline): KGHSH, LQKENI. The CDR3 DNA sequence: TGTGCCAGCTCAACGGGGGGCACAGATACGCAGTATTTT. Protein product: CASSTGGTDTQYF. The full variable domain, with the rest looked up from reference TRBV18 and TRBJ2-3, is NAGVMQNPRHLVRRRGQEARLRCSPMKGHSHVYWYRQLPEEGLKFMVYLQKENIIDESGMPKERFSAEFPKEGPSILRIQQVVRGDSAAYFCASSTGGTDTQYFGPGTRLTVL.

The chain employs TRBV4-2 and TRBJ2-1; 10 positions agree with TRBD2. V lost 2 bases, J lost 5 bases, and 6 bases stayed unmatched. CDR1 is LGHNA, CDR2 YNFKEQ, per germline. The CDR3 length is 16 residues. The CDR3, as DNA: TGTGCCAGCAGCCAAAGCGGGAGGGCCACTAACAATGAGCAGTTCTTC. It specifies CASSQSGRATNNEQFF.

J is TRBJ1-1 and V is TRBV19, with D uncertain. The CDR3 runs 16 residues. Germline lookup yields CDR1 LNHDA and CDR2 SQIVND (reference sequence). Trimming pared 7 bases from V and 3 bases from J, leaving 21 bases between. CDR3 in amino acids: CASTPDPTGGYTEAFF. Written as DNA, the CDR3 is TGTGCCAGTACCCCTGACCCGACGGGAGGGTACACTGAAGCTTTCTTT.

This clonotype was seen more than once but under ten times. The chain uses TRBV30 and TRBJ1-1, with no clear D. Germline lookup yields CDR1 GTSNPN and CDR2 SVGIG (reference sequence). There are 15 residues in the CDR3. Deletions cut 3 bases from V and 0 bases from J, with 14 bases between. Written as DNA, the CDR3 is TGTGCCTGGAGCGGTCGGGGAAGGTTGAACACTGAAGCTTTCTTT. This encodes CAWSGRGRLNTEAFF.

In this sample, this clonotype turned up a few times. The genes are TRBV6-2 or TRBV6-3 and TRBJ2-2, with 8 nucleotides matching TRBD2. The V gene's germline CDR1 is MNHEY and CDR2 SVGEGT. The CDR3 runs 15 residues. Trimming removed 5 bases from V and 6 bases from J; junction bases left unmatched: 8. CDR3 sequence reads: CASSTGTRWAGELFF. The CDR3 nucleotides are TGTGCCAGCAGTACAGGGACTAGATGGGCCGGGGAGCTGTTTTTT.

The V call is TRBV4-2, the J call TRBJ2-5; 8 nucleotides agree with TRBD1. The CDR3 loop spans 13 amino acids. The V segment lost 4 bases and the J segment 3 bases; nucleotides outside the gene matches: 1. CDR1 is LGHNA, CDR2 YNFKEQ, per germline. The DNA of the CDR3 is TGTGCCAGCAGCCCACAGGGGGAAGAGACCCAGTACTTC. It yields the protein CASSPQGEETQYF.

The chain carries TRBV6-5 and TRBJ2-3; D unresolved. Germline assignment: CDR1 MNHEY and CDR2 SVGAGI. The CDR3 loop spans 12 amino acids. Trimming cost V 4 bases and J 8 bases, with 10 bases left between them. The chain's CDR3 is CASSSQRGTQYF. The CDR3 coding sequence is TGTGCCAGCAGTTCACAGCGAGGTACGCAGTATTTT.

V gene TRBV29-1 combines with J gene TRBJ2-1; D call uncertain. This CDR3 is 12 amino acids long. CDR1 and CDR2 (germline): SQVTM, ANQGSEA. The CDR3: CSLPWGYNEQFF. In DNA form, the CDR3 reads TGCAGTCTCCCGTGGGGCTACAATGAGCAGTTCTTC.

V gene TRBV7-2 combines with J gene TRBJ1-1; D is unresolved. Looked up from germline, CDR1 is SGHTA and CDR2 is FQGNSA. The CDR3 is 13 amino acids. Between the trimmed V and J ends, which lost 5 bases and 2 bases, there was a span of 9 bases. The chain's CDR3 is CASSPRLNTEAFF. Here the CDR3 DNA reads TGTGCCAGCAGCCCCCGCCTCAACACTGAAGCTTTCTTT.

This rearrangement joins TRBV5-1 to TRBJ2-7; 11 nucleotides line up with TRBD1. V trimming: 0 bases; J trimming: 0 bases; junction bases outside the gene matches: 2. Germline V lookup: CDR1 SGHRS, CDR2 YFSETQ. The CDR3 is made up of 16 amino acids. CDR3 region: CASSLGGQGASYEQYF. For the CDR3, the DNA is TGCGCCAGCAGCTTGGGTGGACAGGGGGCCTCCTACGAGCAGTACTTC. The entire variable domain, with the rest obtained from reference TRBV5-1 and TRBJ2-7, is as follows: KAGVTQTPRYLIKTRGQQVTLSCSPISGHRSVSWYQQTPGQGLQFLFEYFSETQRNKGNFPGRFSGRQFSNSRSEMNVSTLELGDSALYLCASSLGGQGASYEQYFGPGTRLTVT.

In its sample, this clonotype was seen a few times. The chain carries TRBV13 and TRBJ2-1; D unresolved. Trimming left V 0 bases short and J 4 bases short, with 7 bases between. Germline values: CDR1 PRHDT, CDR2 FYEKMQ (reference sequence). This CDR3 has 14 amino acids. The CDR3 DNA follows: TGTGCCAGCAGCTTAGGCTTAATGTACAATGAGCAGTTCTTC. Protein sequence: CASSLGLMYNEQFF. Full variable domain (rest looked up from reference TRBV13 and TRBJ2-1): AAGVIQSPRHLIKEKRETATLKCYPIPRHDTVYWYQQGPGQDPQFLISFYEKMQSDKGSIPDRFSAQQFSDYHSELNMSSLELGDSALYFCASSLGLMYNEQFFGPGTRLTVL.

This clonotype was recorded at least ten times. The rearrangement links TRBV14 to TRBJ1-4; D is perhaps TRBD1 (5 bases). The germline gives CDR1 SGHDN, CDR2 FVKESK. There are 19 residues in the CDR3. V shed 3 bases and J shed 0 bases, with 20 bases lying between them. The CDR3 sequence: CASSQAYGRSRATNEKLFF. The CDR3 DNA reads as TGTGCCAGCAGCCAGGCCTACGGGCGGTCCAGGGCAACTAATGAAAAACTGTTTTTT.

This clonotype was found many times. The V gene is TRBV6-2 or TRBV6-3, the J gene TRBJ2-2; 7 bases line up with TRBD1. This CDR3 region has 16 residues. Germline-derived CDR1 and CDR2 are MNHEY and SVGEGT. Trimming at V came to 4 bases and at J to 4 bases, leaving 9 bases not matched to a gene. The CDR3 bases are TGTGCCAGCAGTTTCAAAGTCGGGACAGCCACCGGGGAGCTGTTTTTT. Translating it yields CASSFKVGTATGELFF.

The chain is built from TRBV7-2 and TRBJ2-5, with D perhaps matching TRBD1 (6 bases). Germline CDR1 reads SGHTA; CDR2 reads FQGNSA. This CDR3 is built from 13 residues. The V end was cut by 6 bases, the J end by 5 bases, with 13 bases between. The CDR3 nucleotides read TGTGCCAGCAGTTATACAGGGTTTGAGACCCAGTACTTC. It codes for CASSYTGFETQYF.

This chain uses TRBV10-3 with TRBJ1-1, with D possibly TRBD1 on 6 matching bases. CDR3 length: 14 amino acids. From germline, CDR1 is ENHRY and CDR2 SYGVKD. V lost 3 bases to trimming and J lost 10 bases, with 18 bases between them. Here the CDR3 reads CAISDPDRHRGAFF. DNA for the CDR3: TGTGCCATCAGTGACCCCGACAGGCATCGAGGAGCTTTCTTT.

The sample holds many counts of this clonotype. The chain is built from TRBV7-9 and TRBJ2-6; D remains ambiguous. The CDR3 runs to 17 residues. Germline CDR1 SEHNR, CDR2 FQNEAQ (reference sequence). V was cut by 5 bases and J by 0 bases, with 14 bases left in between. As DNA, the CDR3 is TGTGCCAGCAGCGGGCAAGGTGATTTCTCTGGGGCCAACGTCCTGACTTTC. It yields the protein CASSGQGDFSGANVLTF.

The chain employs TRBV5-1 and TRBJ2-7, with D unresolved. The germline gives CDR1 SGHRS, CDR2 YFSETQ. Trimming shortened V by 5 bases and J by 9 bases, and 12 bases separated the two germline ends. This CDR3 comprises 11 residues. The CDR3 loop is CASRTDSGQYF. The CDR3 DNA is TGCGCCAGCAGGACCGACTCTGGGCAGTACTTC.